A single TCR beta chain is shown here with its context. The CDR3 extends over 13 amino acids. The germline V and J ends were trimmed by 7 bases and 1 base, with 12 bases remaining between them. Per the germline V gene, CDR1 is SGHKS and CDR2 is YYEKEE (reference sequence). Clones were sequenced by immunoSEQ multiplex PCR, and TCRdb holds only the in-frame ones, with some missing. The data contain some 250,000 clones, 75% to 90% of them seen just once; the ten biggest clones take up over 3%. The entry originates in a study of blood T cell repertoires in COVID-19. In the study overall: Samples taken during acute and convalescent COVID-19 were collected in the United States, Italy and Spain. PBMCs, B-cell-depleted T cells, or T cells provided the cDNA or gDNA that made up the material.

The chain links TRBV5-5 to TRBJ2-7, with D possibly matching TRBD1 (5 bases). The TCR originated in a woman aged 25 to 39 who had recovered from COVID-19. Material for sequencing was peripheral blood. The CDR3 loop is CASRSQESYEQYF. The CDR3 DNA sequence: TGTGCCAGCCGTTCACAGGAGTCCTACGAGCAGTACTTC. The variable domain in full, completed from reference TRBV5-5 and TRBJ2-7, reads DAGVTQSPTHLIKTRGQQVTLRCSPISGHKSVSWYQQVLGQGPQFIFQYYEKEERGRGNFPDRFSARQFPNYSSELNVNALLLGDSALYLCASRSQESYEQYFGPGTRLTVT.